This T cell receptor beta chain was recorded in a study of blood T cell repertoires in COVID-19 (dated by TCRdb to the early 2020s). Broadly, across the study: Samples from collaborators originated in the United States, Italy and Spain and spanned both the acute and convalescent phases of COVID-19. The material from the prospective study consisted of cDNA or gDNA derived from T cells, B-cell-depleted T cells, or PBMCs. Subjects who had been exposed to COVID-19, were actively infected with it, or had recovered from it provided the deeply sampled blood TCRbeta repertoires that made up the dataset. The repertoires were made available in a free public database intended to serve as a resource for research on the immune response to SARS-CoV-2. The samples were drawn from the first 160 participants of the ongoing ImmuneRACE study and from 1,254 subjects provided by 6 global collaborators. Nearly every sample came with metadata listing a de-identified subject ID, COVID-19 status, age in years and sex. Where HLA class I and class II types were available, the types were taken from metadata supplied by the sample provider, not from assay-based typing. Here is what the overall study found, with its caveats: How much clinical and demographic metadata was included differed by source and by participant, and the metadata was provided uncurated.

The collaborating institutions used their own protocols to collect whole blood in K2EDTA tubes. Collaborator samples were shipped for TCRbeta analysis as frozen whole blood, isolated PBMCs, or DNA extracted from either sample type. This clone occurred once. Its antigen specificity is not known. Within one base of it there is no much larger clone, and no base qualities were kept. TCRbeta CDR3 regions were amplified from genomic DNA by means of the immunoSEQ Assay, a bias-controlled multiplex PCR. As for the authors' bioinformatics: Within the assay, amplification of reference gene primers was used to estimate how many nucleated cells each sample contained. To quantify the absolute abundance of each unique TCRbeta CDR3 rearrangement, sequence reads were collapsed and filtered. For each sample, productive Simpson clonality was calculated by taking the square root of Simpson's diversity index across productive rearrangements. Here the immuneACCESS table is served through TCRdb, limited to in-frame sequences with V and J called. Missing clones are a known gap in these copies; in checked studies unresolved V genes cover under half, and the rest lacks a known reason. V, J and clone size are taken as reported in that table, and D and trimming were inferred from the DNA itself. In this sample the table shows tens of thousands of clones, 79% of which occur a single time. The ten most abundant clones make up around 27% of the sample.

CDR1 and CDR2, looked up from the germline V gene, are SGHVS and FNYEAQ. Taken from cysteine to phenylalanine, the CDR3 has 14 residues. Of all the DNA, just the CDR3 is kept, 42 bases in frame from base 1. V is pruned by 2 bases and J by 0 bases, leaving 0 bases of the junction without a gene match. The sample was peripheral blood. This clonotype originated in a man aged 55 to 70 with active or convalescent COVID-19. This chain is built from TRBV7-6 and TRBJ2-7, and 8 bases in between align with TRBD1. The CDR3 has the sequence CASSLTGGSYEQYF. The nucleotide sequence is given as TGTGCCAGCAGCTTAACAGGGGGCTCCTACGAGCAGTACTTC.